Below are 13 T cell receptor beta chains sequenced from a single sample in a study of cytotoxic CD8 clonotypes in ibrutinib-treated CLL. Some clones are missing from TCRdb's copy, which holds only in-frame ones; the method was immunoSEQ multiplex PCR. The data show 200,000 to 250,000 clones, roughly 77% seen once. The sequenced sample was PBMCs, obtained after 12 months of ibrutinib treatment. The origin of the receptors is a human donor with chronic lymphocytic leukemia.

V gene TRBV30 combines with J gene TRBJ1-5, with D possibly being TRBD1 (6 bases). Germline values: CDR1 GTSNPN, CDR2 SVGIG (reference sequence). The CDR3 covers 14 residues. V was clipped by 2 bases and J by 0 bases, with 8 bases between them. CDR3 bases: TGTGCCTGGAGTAACAGGGTTAGCAATCAGCCCCAGCATTTT. Its translation is CAWSNRVSNQPQHF.

The V and J genes are TRBV18 and TRBJ1-1; the D is unclear. Trimming shortened V by 3 bases and J by 3 bases, and 8 bases separated the two germline ends. Per germline, CDR1 KGHSH and CDR2 LQKENI. There are 13 residues in the CDR3. CDR3 bases: TGTGCCAGCTCACCCCCGGCAGACACTGAAGCTTTCTTT. It codes for CASSPPADTEAFF.

The CDR3 sequence: CASSPLPKTSGSSYEQYF. CDR3 nucleotide sequence: TGTGCCAGCAGCCCTCTACCCAAGACTAGCGGGAGCTCCTACGAGCAGTACTTC. This chain links TRBV7-2 with TRBJ2-7; 12 bases are shared with TRBD2. V gave up 5 bases and J gave up 0 bases; unmatched junction bases: 11. The germline V gene encodes CDR1 SGHTA and CDR2 FQGNSA. CDR3 size: 18 residues.

CDR3 in DNA: TGTGCCAGCAGTGCCCGCCCCACTAGCGGGAGTTGGTACGAGCAGTACTTC. Translating gives CASSARPTSGSWYEQYF. The rearrangement links TRBV27 to TRBJ2-7, with TRBD2 matching over 11 bases. Germline lookup yields CDR1 MNHEY and CDR2 SMNVEV (reference sequence). The CDR3 extends over 17 amino acids. V lost 5 bases to trimming and J lost 4 bases; unmatched junction nucleotides: 13.

This clone was detected only once. This rearrangement joins TRBV5-1 to TRBJ2-7; D possibly corresponds to TRBD1 (6 bases). The V end was cut by 2 bases, the J end by 5 bases, with 20 bases between. Germline-derived CDR1 and CDR2 are SGHRS and YFSETQ. The CDR3 runs 16 residues. The CDR3, as DNA: TGCGCCAGCAGCTTCCTCAGAACAGGGAGAGGCGACGAGCAGTACTTC. Its translation: CASSFLRTGRGDEQYF.

The chain recombines TRBV4-3 with TRBJ2-7, with 11 bases lining up with TRBD1. The V gene's germline CDR1 is LGHNA and CDR2 YSLEER. This CDR3 has 16 residues. V gave up 4 bases and J gave up 4 bases; unmatched junction bases: 9. The CDR3, as DNA: TGCGCCAGCAGCCCCCACCCGGGACAGGGGGTGTACGAGCAGTACTTC. Translating gives CASSPHPGQGVYEQYF.

The chain couples TRBV6-1 to TRBJ1-2; D is unclear. The germline V and J ends were trimmed by 7 bases and 2 bases, with 14 bases remaining between them. The CDR3 sequence is 14 residues long. Germline CDR1 is MNHNS and CDR2 is SASEGT. The CDR3 region is CASIVVLGNYGYTF. The CDR3 DNA sequence: TGTGCCAGCATTGTTGTGCTCGGGAACTATGGCTACACCTTC.

V is TRBV7-2 and J is TRBJ2-7; no definite D call. The CDR3 is 13 amino acids. Germline V lookup: CDR1 SGHTA, CDR2 FQGNSA. V was shortened by 1 base and J by 3 bases, with 7 bases between the two germline ends. The CDR3, as DNA: TGTGCCAGCAGCTTAGAACGGCTCTACGAGCAGTACTTC. Encoded protein: CASSLERLYEQYF.

The rearrangement links TRBV12-1 to TRBJ1-2. TRBV12-1 has pseudogene status. CDR3 length: 15 amino acids. The CDR3 nucleotides read TGTGCCAGCAGCTCCCCCGAACCGGGGGGCCATGGCTACACCTTC. Translating it yields CASSSPEPGGHGYTF.

The chain employs TRBV18 and TRBJ1-4, with TRBD1 matching 7 bases. With V trimmed by 3 bases and J by 4 bases, 5 bases remained unmatched. CDR1 is KGHSH, CDR2 LQKENI, per germline. This CDR3 is built from 15 residues. The CDR3 region is CASSPFGQVNEKLFF. Here the CDR3 DNA reads TGTGCCAGCTCACCTTTCGGACAGGTTAATGAAAAACTGTTTTTT.

This chain connects TRBV9 to TRBJ1-2, with D possibly matching TRBD1 (6 bases). The CDR3 runs 14 residues. Trimming cost V 2 bases and J 11 bases, with 19 bases left between them. Germline CDR1 reads SGDLS; CDR2 reads YYNGEE. CDR3 in DNA: TGTGCCAGCAGCGTGTCCTCAGTGGGGGCGCGGTACACCTTC. Its translation: CASSVSSVGARYTF.

The chain uses TRBV11-3 and TRBJ2-2; TRBD2 matches 7 bases. Germline V lookup: CDR1 SGHNT, CDR2 YENEEA. This CDR3 comprises 17 residues. V lost 1 base and J lost 6; bases outside the gene matches: 11. The CDR3 loop reads CASSLAGLVGSSGELFF. In DNA form, the CDR3 reads TGTGCCAGCAGCTTAGCAGGACTAGTAGGGTCTTCCGGGGAGCTGTTTTTT.

This chain uses TRBV28 with TRBJ1-5; D possibly corresponds to TRBD1 (6 bases). The germline V gene encodes CDR1 MDHEN and CDR2 SYDVKM. V lost 5 bases to trimming and J lost 3 bases, with 11 bases between them. This CDR3 contains 14 residues. For the CDR3, the DNA is TGTGCCAGCAGTAAAGACAGGCCCAATCAGCCCCAGCATTTT. It specifies CASSKDRPNQPQHF.